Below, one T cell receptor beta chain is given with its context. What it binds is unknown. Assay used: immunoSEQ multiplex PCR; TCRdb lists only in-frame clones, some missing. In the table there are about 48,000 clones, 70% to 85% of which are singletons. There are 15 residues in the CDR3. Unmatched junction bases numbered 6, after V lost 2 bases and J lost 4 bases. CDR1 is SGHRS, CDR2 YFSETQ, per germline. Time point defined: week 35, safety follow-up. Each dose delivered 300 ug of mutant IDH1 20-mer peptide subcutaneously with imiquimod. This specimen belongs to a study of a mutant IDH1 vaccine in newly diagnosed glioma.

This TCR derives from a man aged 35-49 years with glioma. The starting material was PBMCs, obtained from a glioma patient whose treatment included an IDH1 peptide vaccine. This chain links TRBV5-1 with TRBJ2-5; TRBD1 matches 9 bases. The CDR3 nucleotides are TGCGCCAGCAGCTTAGGGGACAGGGACCCAGAGACCCAGTACTTC. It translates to CASSLGDRDPETQYF.